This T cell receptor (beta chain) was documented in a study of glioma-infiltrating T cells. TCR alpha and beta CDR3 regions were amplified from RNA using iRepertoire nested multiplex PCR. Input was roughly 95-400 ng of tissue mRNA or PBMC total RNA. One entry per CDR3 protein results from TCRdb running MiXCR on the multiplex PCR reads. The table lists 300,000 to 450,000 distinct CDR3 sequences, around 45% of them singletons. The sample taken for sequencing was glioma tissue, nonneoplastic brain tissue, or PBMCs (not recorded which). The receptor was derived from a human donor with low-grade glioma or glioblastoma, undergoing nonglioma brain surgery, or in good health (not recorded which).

CDR3 loop: CASRADSLTSYTF. For the CDR3, the DNA is TGTGCCAGTAGGGCCGACAGCCTTACCAGCTACACCTTC. This chain links TRBV19 with TRBJ1-2; weak D call: TRBD1 (5 bases). Per germline, CDR1 LNHDA and CDR2 SQIVND (reference sequence). The CDR3 loop spans 13 amino acids. V lost 6 bases and J lost 9, with 17 bases in between.